This TCR beta chain was found in a study of blood T cell repertoires in COVID-19. Study summary: Sites across the United States, Italy and Spain contributed samples from acute and convalescent COVID-19. Nucleic acid was either cDNA or gDNA, and it came from T cells, B-cell-depleted T cells, or PBMCs.

CDR1 and CDR2 from the germline V gene are SGHRS and YFSETQ. Germline trimming cut 1 base from V and 8 bases from J; bases unmatched to any gene: 7. This CDR3 has 14 residues. In the original analysis: Amplification with reference gene primers provided the estimates of nucleated cell counts. Libraries were prepared by immunoSEQ multiplex PCR; TCRdb keeps only in-frame clonotypes and omits some of them. The V and J calls and clone size were taken over from that table, and D and trimming were inferred from the DNA. The sample lists 190,000 or so clones; around 87% were seen once. This rearrangement joins TRBV5-1 to TRBJ1-2; 8 nucleotides match TRBD1. Sequenced sample: peripheral blood. This TCR was sampled from a man aged 35-49 years with active or convalescent COVID-19. The CDR3 loop is CASSLRTGSSGYTF. The CDR3, as DNA: TGCGCCAGCAGCTTGAGGACAGGGAGTAGCGGCTACACCTTC.